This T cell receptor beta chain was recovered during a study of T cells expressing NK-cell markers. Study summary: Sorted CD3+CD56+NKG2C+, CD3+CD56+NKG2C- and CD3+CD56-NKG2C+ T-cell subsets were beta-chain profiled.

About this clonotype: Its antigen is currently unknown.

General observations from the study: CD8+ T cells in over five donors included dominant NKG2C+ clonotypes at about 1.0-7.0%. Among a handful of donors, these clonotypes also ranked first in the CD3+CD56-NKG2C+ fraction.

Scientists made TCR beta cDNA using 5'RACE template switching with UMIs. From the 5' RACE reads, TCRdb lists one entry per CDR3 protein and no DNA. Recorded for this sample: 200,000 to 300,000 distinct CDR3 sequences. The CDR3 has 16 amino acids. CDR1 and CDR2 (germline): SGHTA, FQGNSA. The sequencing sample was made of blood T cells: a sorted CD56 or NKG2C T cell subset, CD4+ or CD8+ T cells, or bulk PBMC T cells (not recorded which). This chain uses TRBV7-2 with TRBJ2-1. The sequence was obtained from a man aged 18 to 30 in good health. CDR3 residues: CASSLAPLSIRDEQFF. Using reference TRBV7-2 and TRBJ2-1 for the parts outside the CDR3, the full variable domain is GAGVSQSPSNKVTEKGKDVELRCDPISGHTALYWYRQSLGQGLEFLIYFQGNSAPDKSGLPSDRFSAERTGGSVSTLTIQRTQQEDSAVYLCASSLAPLSIRDEQFFGPGTRLTVL.